This TCR beta chain was found in a study of blood T cell repertoires in COVID-19. The CDR3 has 14 amino acids. Per germline, CDR1 SSHAT and CDR2 FNYEAQ (reference sequence). This clone was detected only once. The junction departs from the called germline gene at one end, perhaps through a read error. Authors' data handling: Cell counts per sample came from amplifying reference gene primers. Sequencing used immunoSEQ multiplex PCR; TCRdb keeps in-frame clones, though not all of them. The V and J calls and clone size come from that table; D and trimming were worked out from the DNA. The table includes approximately 300,000 clones, about 89% detected once.

Sequencing was done on a sample of peripheral blood. This receptor was obtained from a man younger than 35 who had recovered from COVID-19. This chain uses TRBV7-7 with TRBJ2-5; a possible D gene is TRBD2 (5 bases). The CDR3 protein is CASSLGSGQETQYF. DNA of the CDR3: TGTGCTAGCAGCTTAGGAAGCGGCCAAGAGACCCAGTACTTC.